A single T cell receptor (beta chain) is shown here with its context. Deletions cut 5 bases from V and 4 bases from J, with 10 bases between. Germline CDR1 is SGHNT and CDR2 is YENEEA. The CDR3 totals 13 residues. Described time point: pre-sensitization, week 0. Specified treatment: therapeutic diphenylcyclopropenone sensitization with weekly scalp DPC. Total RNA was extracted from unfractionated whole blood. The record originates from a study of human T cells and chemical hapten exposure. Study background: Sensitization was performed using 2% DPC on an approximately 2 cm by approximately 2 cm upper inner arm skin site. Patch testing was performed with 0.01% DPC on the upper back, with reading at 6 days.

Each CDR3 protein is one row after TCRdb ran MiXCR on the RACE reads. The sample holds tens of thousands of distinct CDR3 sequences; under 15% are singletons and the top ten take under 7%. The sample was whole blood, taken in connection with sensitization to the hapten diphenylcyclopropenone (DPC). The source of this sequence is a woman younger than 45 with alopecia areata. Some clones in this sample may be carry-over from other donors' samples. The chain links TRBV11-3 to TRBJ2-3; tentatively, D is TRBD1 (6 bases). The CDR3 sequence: CASSTTGPDTQYF. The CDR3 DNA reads TGTGCCAGCAGCACTACAGGGCCAGATACGCAGTATTTT.